Following are 3 T cell receptor beta chains from one sample sequenced in a study of cytomegalovirus exposure and HLA in healthy donors. It was with 60 Vbeta and 13 Jbeta primers that the PCR ran. TCRdb's copy holds only in-frame clones and misses some; the assay was immunoSEQ multiplex PCR. Among 95,000 to 100,000 clones, about 80% were seen once, and the ten largest hold around 4%. Sequencing input: PBMCs. These receptors were taken from a man between 40 and 49 years old in good health and CMV-seronegative.

By share, this clone ranks as medium-sized. The gene calls are TRBV11-2 and TRBJ2-2; D might be TRBD1 (6 bases). The CDR3 is 16 residues long. Trimming pared 5 bases from V and 1 base from J, leaving 14 bases between. Germline CDR1 is SGHAT and CDR2 is FQNNGV. The CDR3: CASSARTGWNTGELFF. The DNA of the CDR3 is TGTGCCAGCAGCGCTAGAACAGGGTGGAACACCGGGGAGCTGTTTTTT. Full variable domain (remainder filled in from reference TRBV11-2 and TRBJ2-2): EAGVAQSPRYKIIEKRQSVAFWCNPISGHATLYWYQQILGQGPKLLIQFQNNGVVDDSQLPKDRFSAERLKGVDSTLKIQPAKLEDSAVYLCASSARTGWNTGELFFGEGSRLTVL.

This clone was seen only a few times. The chain carries TRBV4-2 and TRBJ2-1; the match to TRBD2 covers 9 bases. There are 16 residues in the CDR3. Germline V gives CDR1 LGHNA, CDR2 YNFKEQ. After removal of 1 base from V and 8 bases from J, the junction contained 9 bases not matched to a gene. CDR3 amino acids: CASSQVWRGGLDEQFF. CDR3 coding DNA: TGTGCCAGCAGCCAAGTCTGGCGGGGGGGCCTCGATGAGCAGTTCTTC.

The chain recombines TRBV7-9 with TRBJ2-1; 7 positions match TRBD2. The V segment lost 6 bases and the J segment 2 bases; nucleotides outside the gene matches: 7. CDR3 size: 15 residues. CDR1 SEHNR and CDR2 FQNEAQ come from the germline V gene (reference sequence). As DNA, the CDR3 is TGTGCCAGCAGGGATAGCGGGTCCGCCTACAATGAGCAGTTCTTC. Its protein product is CASRDSGSAYNEQFF.